A single sample is the source of the 2 T cell receptor beta chains below, sequenced in a study of OX40 agonist ivuxolimab in advanced cancers. The method was immunoSEQ multiplex PCR; TCRdb's version includes in-frame clones alone and lacks a portion of them. In the table there are roughly 67,000 clones, about four fifths of which are singletons. This material consisted of CD4+ or CD8+ T cells sorted from blood, taken in a trial of the OX40 agonist ivuxolimab. The origin of the receptors is an adult with an advanced solid tumor such as melanoma, head and neck, liver or kidney cancer.

The chain is built from TRBV11-2 and TRBJ1-5, with 8 bases lining up with TRBD1. J lost 14 bases, V lost 5 bases, and 14 bases had no gene match. The germline CDR1 and CDR2 sequences are SGHAT and FQNNGV. The CDR3 spans 14 residues. CDR3 DNA: TGTGCCAGCAGCCTAGTCTCAGGTATGGGACAGGAGCATTTT. Its protein product is CASSLVSGMGQEHF.

This sequence joins TRBV27 and TRBJ2-1; TRBD2 matches at 7 bases. CDR3 length: 17 amino acids. CDR1 and CDR2 from the germline V gene are MNHEY and SMNVEV (reference sequence). The ends lost 6 bases at V and 0 bases at J; junction bases unmatched: 11. In DNA form, the CDR3 reads TGTGCCAGCAGGGATGCTGCTAGCGGATACTCCTACAATGAGCAGTTCTTC. Protein product: CASRDAASGYSYNEQFF.